These T cell receptor beta chains were read from a single sample in a study of blood T cell repertoires in COVID-19. The table came from immunoSEQ multiplex PCR; TCRdb's copy has only in-frame clones and leaves some out. Of some 100,000 clones listed, about 90% are singletons. What was sequenced was peripheral blood. The receptor source for this set is a man aged 65-85 years who had recovered from COVID-19. CDR3s include the opening cysteine and the closing phenylalanine or tryptophan. D genes are given only for firm matches. Expanded clones get a size class; other rows say once, few or many, or leave the size out.

V gene: TRBV5-4
clone size: NA
J gene: TRBJ2-1
D gene: NA
CDR3 protein: CASSTNRGPLAGAVHEQFF
CDR3 DNA: TGTGCCAGCAGCACTAACAGGGGACCGCTAGCGGGTGCCGTCCATGAGCAGTTCTTC

V gene: TRBV15
clone size: NA
J gene: TRBJ1-5
D gene: TRBD1
CDR3 protein: CATSREGTGVQPQHF
CDR3 DNA: TGTGCCACCAGCAGAGAGGGGACAGGGGTTCAGCCCCAGCATTTT

V gene: TRBV29-1
clone size: NA
J gene: TRBJ1-5
D gene: NA
CDR3 protein: CSVGAREGQPQHF
CDR3 DNA: TGCAGCGTTGGGGCGAGGGAGGGTCAGCCCCAGCATTTT

V gene: TRBV4-2
clone size: NA
J gene: TRBJ2-1
D gene: TRBD2
CDR3 protein: CASSQDRREKGYNEQFF
CDR3 DNA: TGTGCCAGCAGCCAAGATCGGCGGGAGAAAGGGTACAATGAGCAGTTCTTC

V gene: TRBV3-1/TRBV3-2
clone size: NA
J gene: TRBJ2-5
D gene: TRBD1
CDR3 protein: CASSQGSGTGPRETQYF
CDR3 DNA: TGTGCCAGCAGCCAAGGTAGTGGGACAGGGCCAAGGGAGACCCAGTACTTC

V gene: TRBV7-2
clone size: NA
J gene: TRBJ2-7
D gene: TRBD2
CDR3 protein: CASSFTTGLAASYEQYF
CDR3 DNA: TGTGCCAGCAGCTTTACCACCGGACTAGCGGCCTCCTACGAGCAGTACTTC

V gene: TRBV6-5
clone size: NA
J gene: TRBJ2-7
D gene: TRBD1
CDR3 protein: CASRYRGEQYF
CDR3 DNA: TGTGCCAGCAGGTACAGGGGCGAGCAGTACTTC

V gene: TRBV3-1/TRBV3-2
clone size: few
J gene: TRBJ1-4
D gene: TRBD1
CDR3 protein: CASSLWDRGEKLFF
CDR3 DNA: TGTGCCAGCAGCCTGTGGGACAGAGGGGAAAAACTGTTTTTT

V gene: TRBV27
clone size: few
J gene: TRBJ2-2
D gene: TRBD1
CDR3 protein: CASSLFPPGTAYTGELFF
CDR3 DNA: TGTGCCAGCAGTTTATTTCCCCCCGGGACAGCTTACACCGGGGAGCTGTTTTTT

V gene: TRBV5-6
clone size: NA
J gene: TRBJ2-7
D gene: TRBD2
CDR3 protein: CASTSVPGLAGGTYEQYF
CDR3 DNA: TGTGCCAGCACCTCTGTCCCGGGACTAGCGGGAGGAACTTACGAGCAGTACTTC

V gene: TRBV21-1
clone size: NA
J gene: TRBJ1-6
D gene: NA
CDR3 protein: CASSFPGTGGKSPLHF
CDR3 DNA: TGTGCCAGCAGTTTCCCTGGAACAGGGGGCAAATCACCCCTCCACTTT

V gene: TRBV4-3
clone size: NA
J gene: TRBJ1-1
D gene: NA
CDR3 protein: CASSQEAANVGAFF
CDR3 DNA: TGCGCCAGCAGCCAAGAAGCGGCTAACGTCGGAGCTTTCTTT

V gene: TRBV27
clone size: NA
J gene: TRBJ2-3
D gene: TRBD2
CDR3 protein: CASSLLAGATDTQYF
CDR3 DNA: TGTGCCAGCAGTTTACTAGCGGGAGCCACAGATACGCAGTATTTT

V gene: TRBV2
clone size: NA
J gene: TRBJ2-1
D gene: TRBD2
CDR3 protein: CASRRIAGDYNEQFF
CDR3 DNA: TGTGCCAGCAGGCGAATAGCGGGAGACTACAATGAGCAGTTCTTC

V gene: TRBV5-4
clone size: NA
J gene: TRBJ2-1
D gene: TRBD2
CDR3 protein: CASSLAGLAGYNEQFF
CDR3 DNA: TGTGCCAGCAGCTTGGCTGGACTAGCGGGTTACAATGAGCAGTTCTTC

V gene: TRBV6-5
clone size: NA
J gene: TRBJ1-2
D gene: NA
CDR3 protein: CASSPPSFYGYTF
CDR3 DNA: TGTGCCAGCAGCCCCCCTTCGTTCTATGGCTACACCTTC

V gene: TRBV11-2
clone size: NA
J gene: TRBJ1-1
D gene: NA
CDR3 protein: CASSLVLGEVTEAFF
CDR3 DNA: TGTGCCAGCAGCTTAGTTCTGGGGGAGGTAACTGAAGCTTTCTTT

V gene: TRBV9
clone size: NA
J gene: TRBJ1-6
D gene: NA
CDR3 protein: CASSVGGPRNSPLHF
CDR3 DNA: TGTGCCAGCAGCGTAGGAGGGCCCAGAAATTCACCCCTCCACTTT

V gene: TRBV4-2
clone size: few
J gene: TRBJ2-7
D gene: NA
CDR3 protein: CASSQDLGRGLAQYF
CDR3 DNA: TGTGCCAGCAGCCAAGATCTTGGCAGGGGTTTGGCGCAGTACTTC

V gene: TRBV28
clone size: NA
J gene: TRBJ2-5
D gene: TRBD2
CDR3 protein: CASSLGPGRTSGRQMGETQYF
CDR3 DNA: TGTGCCAGCAGTTTGGGTCCAGGTCGGACTAGCGGGAGACAAATGGGGGAGACCCAGTACTTC

V gene: TRBV27
clone size: NA
J gene: TRBJ1-2
D gene: TRBD1
CDR3 protein: CASSSRDRGPSGYGYTF
CDR3 DNA: TGTGCCAGCAGTTCTCGGGACAGGGGACCCTCTGGCTATGGCTACACCTTC

V gene: TRBV9
clone size: NA
J gene: TRBJ2-7
D gene: NA
CDR3 protein: CASSVGYTGSEQYF
CDR3 DNA: TGTGCCAGCAGCGTAGGATACACGGGTAGTGAGCAGTACTTC